These 14 T cell receptor beta chains originate from one sample sequenced in a study of T cell repertoires in cytomegalovirus infection. The antigens these receptors bind are not known. One entry per CDR3 protein, called by TCRdb with MiXCR from the reads. The sample includes approximately 910,000 distinct CDR3 sequences, around 31% seen only once; the top ten take about 14%. The sequencing used cultured CD8+ T cells from PBMCs, collected from culture after CMV antigen stimulation. The receptors stem from a human donor in good health (CMV status not recorded). Some clones in this sample may be carry-over from other donors' samples.

In its sample, this clonotype was seen a few times. This chain uses TRBV7-9 with TRBJ2-7, with TRBD1 identical over 10 bases. Per germline, CDR1 SEHNR and CDR2 FQNEAQ (reference sequence). The CDR3 has 13 amino acids. CDR3 sequence (DNA): TGTGCCAGCAGCTTAGTGGGGACAGGGGAAACCGTCGTC. This codes for CASSLVGTGETVV.

The chain is built from TRBV27 and TRBJ2-5, with TRBD2 as a possible D gene (6 bases). The germline CDR1 and CDR2 sequences are MNHEY and SMNVEV (reference sequence). The CDR3 is 15 residues long. Trimming pared 3 bases from V and 2 bases from J, leaving 13 bases between. CDR3 amino acids: CASSFTAGSQETQYF. DNA of the CDR3: TGTGCCAGCAGTTTTACCGCGGGGTCTCAAGAGACCCAGTACTTC.

Only a few counts were recorded for this clonotype. The rearrangement links TRBV2 to TRBJ1-1; 7 bases line up with TRBD1. The CDR3 totals 17 residues. Germline V gene lookup returns CDR1 SNHLY and CDR2 FYNNEI. The ends lost 3 bases at V and 0 bases at J; junction bases unmatched: 10. CDR3 sequence reads: CASSDSGQDRMNTEAFF. CDR3 coding DNA: TGTGCCAGCAGTGATTCTGGACAGGATAGGATGAACACTGAAGCTTTCTTT.

The rearrangement links TRBV27 to TRBJ2-2; 8 bases are a match to TRBD2. This CDR3 is 17 amino acids long. The trim removed 5 bases at V and 6 bases at J, leaving 14 bases unmatched. Per the germline V gene, CDR1 is MNHEY and CDR2 is SMNVEV (reference sequence). CDR3 region: CASSAGLVSFWAGELFF. In DNA, the CDR3 is TGTGCCAGCAGTGCGGGACTAGTTAGTTTCTGGGCCGGGGAGCTGTTTTTT.

V gene TRBV13 combines with J gene TRBJ2-5; 9 nucleotides agree with TRBD2. The V gene's germline CDR1 is PRHDT and CDR2 FYEKMQ (reference sequence). CDR3 length: 16 residues. The trim removed 5 bases at V and 0 bases at J, leaving 7 bases unmatched. CDR3 DNA sequence: TGTGCCAGCAGCCCGGGACCTAGCGGGGACCAAGAGACCCAGTACTTC. Its translation is CASSPGPSGDQETQYF. The variable domain in full, with the rest retrieved from reference TRBV13 and TRBJ2-5, is AAGVIQSPRHLIKEKRETATLKCYPIPRHDTVYWYQQGPGQDPQFLISFYEKMQSDKGSIPDRFSAQQFSDYHSELNMSSLELGDSALYFCASSPGPSGDQETQYFGPGTRLLVL.

This clonotype has only a few counts. V and J are TRBV27 and TRBJ2-7; D perhaps matches TRBD1 (5 bases). Germline loops: CDR1 MNHEY, CDR2 SMNVEV (reference sequence). The CDR3 runs to 14 residues. Trimming pared 3 bases from V and 0 bases from J, leaving 9 bases between. The DNA of the CDR3 is TGTGCCAGCAGTTTGACAGTTAGCTCCTACGAGCAGTACGTC. Translating it yields CASSLTVSSYEQYV.

In this sample, this clonotype turned up a few times. The chain recombines TRBV7-9 with TRBJ2-3, with a tentative D call TRBD1 (5 bases). This CDR3 contains 15 residues. Germline V gene sequence: CDR1 SEHNR, CDR2 FQNEAQ (reference sequence). V was cut by 1 base and J by 2 bases, with 10 bases left in between. The chain's CDR3 is CASSLGQIYTDTQYF. The CDR3 DNA is TGTGCCAGCAGCTTAGGACAGATTTACACAGATACGCAGTATTTT.

This clonotype has more than one count but fewer than ten. This sequence joins TRBV7-9 and TRBJ2-3; D might be TRBD2 (6 bases). Per the germline V gene, CDR1 is SEHNR and CDR2 is FQNEAQ (reference sequence). The CDR3 is 15 amino acids. V was pared by 5 bases and J by 3 bases, with 15 bases between. CDR3 amino acids: CASSLPGETTDTQYF. As DNA, the CDR3 is TGTGCCAGCAGCCTCCCGGGAGAAACTACAGATACGCAGTATTTT.

This rearrangement joins TRBV6-2 or TRBV6-3 to TRBJ1-1; no firm D call. CDR1 and CDR2 (germline): MNHEY, SVGEGT. The CDR3 sequence is 13 residues long. V lost 6 bases, J lost 4 bases, and 12 bases lay in between. CDR3 DNA sequence: TGTGCCAGCAGCCTTATCGCGTCCACTGAAGCTTTCTTT. This codes for CASSLIASTEAFF.

The rearrangement joins TRBV6-1 to TRBJ1-4; D remains ambiguous. The CDR3 runs 11 residues. Germline loops: CDR1 MNHNS, CDR2 SASEGT. V was shortened by 1 base and J by 10 bases, with 4 bases between the two germline ends. This CDR3 is CASSEVGKLFF. The CDR3 nucleotides read TGTGCCAGCAGTGAAGTAGGAAAACTGTTTTTT.

This clonotype was seen more than once but under ten times. The CDR3 bases are TGTGCCAGCAGTTACCTACAGGGTACCTACGAGCAGTACTTC. This gives the protein CASSYLQGTYEQYF. This chain joins TRBV6-5 and TRBJ2-7; a weak D match, TRBD1 (6 bases). The ends were cut back, 2 bases at V and 2 bases at J, with 10 bases in the middle. The CDR3 has 14 amino acids. The germline CDR1 and CDR2 sequences are MNHEY and SVGAGI.

This clonotype occurred many times. The J gene is TRBJ2-5, the V gene TRBV28; D might be TRBD2 (6 bases). The CDR3 is made up of 15 amino acids. The V end was cut by 6 bases, the J end by 5 bases, with 19 bases between. Germline V CDR1 and CDR2: MDHEN, SYDVKM. The CDR3 bases are TGTGCCAGCAGCGGAAGGCGGGGCTGGTTGGAGACCCAGTACTTC. This gives the protein CASSGRRGWLETQYF.

The chain uses TRBV19 and TRBJ1-2; 8 positions match TRBD1. Germline V gene data show CDR1 as LNHDA and CDR2 as SQIVND (reference sequence). The V gene end was trimmed by 6 bases and the J gene end by 5 bases; junction bases not matched to a gene: 5. The CDR3 is 13 amino acids. CDR3: CASRGTGDYGYTF. The CDR3 nucleotides are TGTGCCAGTAGGGGGACAGGCGATTATGGCTACACCTTC.

This clonotype was counted between two and nine times. The V call is TRBV6-6, the J call TRBJ2-7; the D gene is possibly TRBD1 (6 bases). The CDR3 is 14 amino acids. The V gene lost 8 bases and the J gene lost 1 base, with 15 bases spanning the gap. Looked up from germline, CDR1 is MNHNY and CDR2 is SVGAGI (reference sequence). In DNA, the CDR3 is TGTGCCAGCTCCTATACTACAGGGTCCTACGAGCAGTACGTC. Translation gives CASSYTTGSYEQYV.